The clone carrying this TCR beta chain appeared once. Its target is not known. The source of the sample is a study of OX40 agonist ivuxolimab in advanced cancers. About the research overall: The study treated patients with ivuxolimab, an agonistic anti-OX40 (CD134) antibody. Points from the study as a whole: Antigen specificity was not determined for the expanded peripheral T cells.

Produced via immunoSEQ multiplex PCR; TCRdb's table is partial and in-frame only. Here the sample spans about 79,000 clones, roughly 90% being singletons. V was clipped by 6 bases and J by 4 bases, with 15 bases between them. The CDR3 covers 15 residues. Germline-derived CDR1 and CDR2 are MNHEY and SMNVEV (reference sequence). The sequence was obtained from an adult with an advanced solid tumor such as melanoma, head and neck, liver or kidney cancer. The material was CD4+ or CD8+ T cells sorted from blood, obtained in a trial of the OX40 agonist ivuxolimab. This chain links TRBV27 with TRBJ2-2; unclear D gene. As DNA, the CDR3 is TGTGCCAGCAGACTCGACGACGGTGGCACCGGGGAGCTGTTTTTT. Its protein is CASRLDDGGTGELFF.